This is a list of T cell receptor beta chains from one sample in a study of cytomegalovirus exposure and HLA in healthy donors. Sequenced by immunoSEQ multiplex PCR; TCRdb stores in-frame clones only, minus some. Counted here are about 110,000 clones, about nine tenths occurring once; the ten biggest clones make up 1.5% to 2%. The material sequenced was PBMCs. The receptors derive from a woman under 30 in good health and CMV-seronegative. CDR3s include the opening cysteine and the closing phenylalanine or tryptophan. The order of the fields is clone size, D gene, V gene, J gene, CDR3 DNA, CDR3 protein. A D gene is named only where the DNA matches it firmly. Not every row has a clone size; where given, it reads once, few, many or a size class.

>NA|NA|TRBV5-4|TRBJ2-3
TGTGCCAGCAGCCAGGAAGGGAGGCTCACAGATACGCAGTATTTT
CASSQEGRLTDTQYF
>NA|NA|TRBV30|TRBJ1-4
TGTGCCTGCCCTTTAGGGAGCGGGGGTGAAAAACTGTTTTTT
CACPLGSGGEKLFF
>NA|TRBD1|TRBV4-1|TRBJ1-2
TGCGCCAGCAGCCAAGATCCTGGGGCAGGGGGCGGTTATGGCTACACCTTC
CASSQDPGAGGGYGYTF
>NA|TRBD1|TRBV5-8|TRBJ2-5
TGTGCCAGCAGGGAGAGACAGGGACAAGAGACCCAGTACTTC
CASRERQGQETQYF
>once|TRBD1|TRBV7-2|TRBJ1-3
TGTGCCAGCAGCCCCAGTGCCGGGACAGCAGGAAACACCATATATTTT
CASSPSAGTAGNTIYF
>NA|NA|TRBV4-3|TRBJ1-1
TGCGCCAGCGGAACAGGGCGGAGCACTGAAGCTTTCTTT
CASGTGRSTEAFF
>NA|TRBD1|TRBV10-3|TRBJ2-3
TGTGCCATCAGTGACCTTGGACAGGACACAGATACGCAGTATTTT
CAISDLGQDTDTQYF
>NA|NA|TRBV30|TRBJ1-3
TGTGCCTGGAGTGCGCCCAGCGAGACTGGAAACACCATATATTTT
CAWSAPSETGNTIYF
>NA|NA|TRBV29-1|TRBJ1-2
TGCAGCGTTGAAGAACCAGGGATCCGTGGCTACACCTTC
CSVEEPGIRGYTF
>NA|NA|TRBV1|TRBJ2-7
TGCACCACGCCGCGGCTTTCCAACGGGGGGACCTACGAGCAGTACTTC
CTTPRLSNGGTYEQYF
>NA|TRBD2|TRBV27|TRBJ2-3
TGTGCCAGCAGTTCCTCGGTCGAGCGGGGGGGCCCCCCAGATACGCAGTATTTT
CASSSSVERGGPPDTQYF
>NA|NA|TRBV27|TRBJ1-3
TGTGCCAGCAGGCGAAAAGCGGCCCTCTCTGGAAACACCATATATTTT
CASRRKAALSGNTIYF
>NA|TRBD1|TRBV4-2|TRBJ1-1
TGTGCCAGCAGCCAAGACCGGGACAGGGTTGCTTTCTTT
CASSQDRDRVAFF
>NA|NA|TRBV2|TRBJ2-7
TGTGCCAGCAGCGATAAGAGTGAGAATCGGTACTTC
CASSDKSENRYF
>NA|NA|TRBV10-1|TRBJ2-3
TGCGCCAGCAGTTCCCAGGACTCCCGGGGTCCAGATACGCAGTATTTT
CASSSQDSRGPDTQYF
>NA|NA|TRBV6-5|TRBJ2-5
TGTGCCAGCATGAACTTGGAGACCCAGTACTTC
CASMNLETQYF
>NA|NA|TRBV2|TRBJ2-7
TGTGCCAGCAGTGAAGGGACAACCTACGAGCAGTACTTC
CASSEGTTYEQYF
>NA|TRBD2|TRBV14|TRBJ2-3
TGTGCCAGCAGCCCGACTAGCGGGGGCACAGATACGCAGTATTTT
CASSPTSGGTDTQYF
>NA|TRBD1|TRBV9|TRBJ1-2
TGTGCCAGCAGAGGACAGGAGGATTATGGCTACACCTTC
CASRGQEDYGYTF
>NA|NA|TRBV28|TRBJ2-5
TGTGCCAGCAGCCGCTCGGGGGCGGGAGACGAGACCCAGTACTTC
CASSRSGAGDETQYF
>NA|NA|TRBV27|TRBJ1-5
TGTGCCAGCAGACCGGACGGGAATAGCAATCAGCCCCAGCATTTT
CASRPDGNSNQPQHF
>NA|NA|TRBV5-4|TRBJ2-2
TGTGCCAGCAGTCAGGACAGTGAAAACACCGGGGAGCTGTTTTTT
CASSQDSENTGELFF
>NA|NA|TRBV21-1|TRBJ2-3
TGTGCCAGCAGCAAAGCGACTAGCGGGAGGGCCGTATTCTCAGATACGCAGTATTTT
CASSKATSGRAVFSDTQYF
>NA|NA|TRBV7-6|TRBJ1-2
TGTGCCAGCAGCTTGGGCACATACTATGGCTACACCTTC
CASSLGTYYGYTF
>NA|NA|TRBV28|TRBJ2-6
TGTGCCAGCAGTTTAATCGCAGGGATAATCTCTGGGGCCAACGTCCTGACTTTC
CASSLIAGIISGANVLTF
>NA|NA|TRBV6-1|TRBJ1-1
TGTGCCAGCAGTGAATTGGGGGGAAGTGGGAACACTGAAGCTTTCTTT
CASSELGGSGNTEAFF
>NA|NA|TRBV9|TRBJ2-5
TGTGCCAGCAGCGTCCGAGGGACACCCCAAGAGACCCAGTACTTC
CASSVRGTPQETQYF
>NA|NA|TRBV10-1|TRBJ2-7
TGCGCCAGCAGTGACAAGTGGGCTCCCTCCTACGAGCAGTACTTC
CASSDKWAPSYEQYF
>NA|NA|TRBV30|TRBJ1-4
TGTGCCTGGAGTGTAAGCGGGGGCCCATGGGAAAAACTGTTTTTT
CAWSVSGGPWEKLFF
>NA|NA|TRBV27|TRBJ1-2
TGTGCCAGCAGTTTCCGGGGGAACTATGGCTACACCTTC
CASSFRGNYGYTF
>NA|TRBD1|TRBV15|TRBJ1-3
TGTGCCACCAGCAGGGGGGACAGGGGTTCATCTGGAAACACCATATATTTT
CATSRGDRGSSGNTIYF
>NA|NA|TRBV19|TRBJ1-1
TGTGCCAGTAGTCCCGGACAGTCCACAGAAGCTTTCTTT
CASSPGQSTEAFF